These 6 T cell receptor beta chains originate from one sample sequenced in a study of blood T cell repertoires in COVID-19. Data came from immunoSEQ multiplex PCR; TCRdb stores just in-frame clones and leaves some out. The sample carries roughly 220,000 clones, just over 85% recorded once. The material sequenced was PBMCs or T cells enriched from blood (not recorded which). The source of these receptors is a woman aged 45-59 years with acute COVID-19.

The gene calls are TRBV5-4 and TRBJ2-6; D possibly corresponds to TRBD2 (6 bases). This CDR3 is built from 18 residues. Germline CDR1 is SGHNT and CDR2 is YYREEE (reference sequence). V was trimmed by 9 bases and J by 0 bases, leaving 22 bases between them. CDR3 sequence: CATQLPGTRFSGANVLTF. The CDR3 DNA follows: TGTGCCACTCAACTTCCCGGGACTCGCTTCTCTGGGGCCAACGTCCTGACTTTC.

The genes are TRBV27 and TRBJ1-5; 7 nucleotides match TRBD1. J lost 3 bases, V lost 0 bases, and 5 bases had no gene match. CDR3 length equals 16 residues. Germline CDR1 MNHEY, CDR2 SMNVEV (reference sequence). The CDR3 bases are TGTGCCAGCAGTTTATCAAGGGGGCAGGACAATCAGCCCCAGCATTTT. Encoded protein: CASSLSRGQDNQPQHF.

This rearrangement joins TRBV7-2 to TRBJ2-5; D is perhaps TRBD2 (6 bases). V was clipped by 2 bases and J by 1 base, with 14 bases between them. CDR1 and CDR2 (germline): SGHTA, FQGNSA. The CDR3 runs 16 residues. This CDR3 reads CASSLRAGRTQETQYF. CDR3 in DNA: TGTGCCAGCAGCTTACGAGCGGGCAGAACCCAAGAGACCCAGTACTTC.

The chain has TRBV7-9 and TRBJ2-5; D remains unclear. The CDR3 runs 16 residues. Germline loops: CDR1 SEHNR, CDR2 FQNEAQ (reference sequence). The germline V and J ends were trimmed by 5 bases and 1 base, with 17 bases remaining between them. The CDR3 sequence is CASSQIVGGFQETQYF. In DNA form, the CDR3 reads TGTGCCAGCAGCCAGATCGTAGGCGGCTTCCAAGAGACCCAGTACTTC.

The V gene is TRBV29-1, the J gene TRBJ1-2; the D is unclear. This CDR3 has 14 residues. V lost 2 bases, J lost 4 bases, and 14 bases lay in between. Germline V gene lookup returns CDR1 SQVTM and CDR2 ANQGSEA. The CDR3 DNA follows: TGCAGCGTTGAACATGGCTTCACGGGCTATGGCTACACCTTC. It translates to CSVEHGFTGYGYTF.

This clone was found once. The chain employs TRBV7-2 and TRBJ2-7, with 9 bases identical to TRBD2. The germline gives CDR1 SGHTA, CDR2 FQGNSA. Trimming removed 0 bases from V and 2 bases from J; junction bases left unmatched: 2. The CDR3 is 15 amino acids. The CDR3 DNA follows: TGTGCCAGCAGCTTAGCACTAGCGGGTCCCTACGAGCAGTACTTC. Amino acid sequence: CASSLALAGPYEQYF.